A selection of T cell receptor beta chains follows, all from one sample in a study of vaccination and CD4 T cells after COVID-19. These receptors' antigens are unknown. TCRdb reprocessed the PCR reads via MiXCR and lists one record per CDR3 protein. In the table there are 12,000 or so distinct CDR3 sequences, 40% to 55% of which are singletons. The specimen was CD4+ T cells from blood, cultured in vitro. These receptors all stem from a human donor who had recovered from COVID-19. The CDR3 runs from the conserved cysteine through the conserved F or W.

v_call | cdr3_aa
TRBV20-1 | CSARLNTEAFF
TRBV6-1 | CASRTSASTDTQYF
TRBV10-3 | CAISESQKYGYTF
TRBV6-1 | CASSEKRAGWTGELFF
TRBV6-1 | CASTARTGTGPDTQYF
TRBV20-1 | CSARPGHTNEKLFF
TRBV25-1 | CASSHGHLATNEKLFF
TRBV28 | CASRTGGGQEKLFF
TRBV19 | CASSRSAGRYRYTF
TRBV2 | CASSESQQETQYF
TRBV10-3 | CAISDSATGELFF
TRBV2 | CASGRHSNTGELFF
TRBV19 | CASSVDTVYEQYF
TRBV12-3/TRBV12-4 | CASSFLDPLAKNIQYF
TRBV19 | CASQRDTHEKLFF
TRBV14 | CASSQNLEGNGYTF
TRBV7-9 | CASSLEEGGRRQFF
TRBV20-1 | CSARDSGQETQYF
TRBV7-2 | CASSLAPVGRAQANTEAFF
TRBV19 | CASRQAGQSTEAFF
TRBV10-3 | CAISDDSNQPQHF
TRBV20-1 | CSARDRFLNEKLFF
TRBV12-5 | CASGLVPMGEQFF
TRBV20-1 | CSAGFSYEQYF
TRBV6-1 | CASRRGTSGDYEQYF
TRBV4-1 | CASSQAGLSYNEQFF
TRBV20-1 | CSARSPGGGGRLNEQYF
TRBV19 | CASSITGGSLETQYF
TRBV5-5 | CASSVSRGTYEQYF
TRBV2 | CASSGYYEQYF
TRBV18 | CASSAPGGSWGGGYTF
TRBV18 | CASSPASGSVADTQYF
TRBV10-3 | CASKRGLADTGELFF
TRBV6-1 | CASSLGQIGTEAFF
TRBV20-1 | CSARGTGAKISYEQYF
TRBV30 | CAWRVLQSNGNEQFF
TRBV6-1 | CASTRGGGLHF
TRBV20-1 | CSARDRLAGGAYF
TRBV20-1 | CSARGPRANEKLFF
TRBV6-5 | CASSYRATSTDTQYF
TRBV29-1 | CSVDWQRTQYF
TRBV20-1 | CSVGDRGWSEAFF
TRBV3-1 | CASSQDAGGRTGELFF
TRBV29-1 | CSVARGPYGYTF
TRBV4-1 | CASSQAGGGAPSKHQPQHF
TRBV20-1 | CSATRLAGNQETQYF
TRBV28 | CASSSGGARRTEAFF
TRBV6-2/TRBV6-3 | CASSYGLGGYEQYF
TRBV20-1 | CSARDGPGGRSTGEQFF
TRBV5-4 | CASSNGKVVQEEQYF
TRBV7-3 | CASSFSGPTDTQYF
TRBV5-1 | CASSPEEALSEQYF
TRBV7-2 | CASSAGRRYGYTF
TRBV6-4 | CASRGQGDRNLMEQYF
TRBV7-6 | CASSLLGGATNEKLFF
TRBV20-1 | CSAATNTGELFF
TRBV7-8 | CASSWDNYNEQFF
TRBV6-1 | CASSVGAHTEAFF